Reported below is one T cell receptor (beta chain). Its matching antigen is unknown. The data derive from a study of T cells in localized non-small cell lung cancer. Study findings and constraints: There was higher T cell clonality in uninvolved adjacent lung than in tumor, and it was highest there. Because only a single region of the tumor was sequenced, heterogeneity remains possible. The study detected a median around 50 of the top 100 tumor clones in adjacent lung.

The V gene lost 0 bases and the J gene lost 3 bases, with 17 bases spanning the gap. CDR1 is SGHTA, CDR2 FQGNSA, per germline. This CDR3 has 17 residues. Assay: immunoSEQ multiplex PCR; the TCRdb copy retains only in-frame clones and omits some. The sample includes fewer than 100,000 clones, 70% to 90% of them seen just once. The chain links TRBV7-2 to TRBJ1-2; D gene ambiguous. The TCR originated in a female donor older than 55 with stage I lung adenocarcinoma. The material was peripheral blood, obtained before any cancer treatment. The CDR3 sequence: CASSLATAWPQDYGYTF. The CDR3 DNA is TGTGCCAGCAGCTTAGCCACAGCATGGCCGCAGGACTATGGCTACACCTTC.